These T cell receptor beta chains were read from a single sample in a study of blood T cell repertoires in COVID-19. Clones were sequenced by immunoSEQ multiplex PCR, and TCRdb holds only the in-frame ones, with some missing. The data show fewer than 350,000 clones, around nine tenths seen once. The sequencing input was PBMCs or T cells enriched from blood (not recorded which). Receptors originate from a woman in her 40s who had recovered from COVID-19. CDR3s include the opening cysteine and the closing phenylalanine or tryptophan. The D gene is left open where the match is weak. Some rows mark clone size as missing; the rest say once, few, many or name a class of expanded clone.

d_gene: .; j_gene: TRBJ1-1; len: 16; abundance: .; v_gene: TRBV21-1; CDR3aa: CASSKKGQGTRGEAFF; CDR3nt: TGTGCCAGCAGCAAAAAGGGACAGGGTACGAGGGGGGAAGCTTTCTTT
d_gene: .; j_gene: TRBJ2-5; len: 13; abundance: .; v_gene: TRBV7-2; CDR3aa: CASSSPSVQTQYF; CDR3nt: TGTGCCAGCAGTTCCCCCAGCGTTCAGACCCAGTACTTC
d_gene: .; j_gene: TRBJ1-5; len: 13; abundance: once; v_gene: TRBV30; CDR3aa: CAWARGFDQPQHF; CDR3nt: TGTGCCTGGGCCAGGGGCTTTGACCAGCCCCAGCATTTT
d_gene: .; j_gene: TRBJ1-1; len: 13; abundance: .; v_gene: TRBV15; CDR3aa: CATSNNPGHEAFF; CDR3nt: TGTGCCACCAGCAACAACCCGGGACATGAAGCTTTCTTT
d_gene: TRBD1; j_gene: TRBJ2-7; len: 12; abundance: few; v_gene: TRBV27; CDR3aa: CASKTGAYEQYF; CDR3nt: TGTGCCAGCAAAACAGGGGCCTACGAGCAGTACTTC
d_gene: TRBD1; j_gene: TRBJ2-5; len: 15; abundance: few; v_gene: TRBV2; CDR3aa: CASSGQGTARETQYF; CDR3nt: TGTGCCAGCAGCGGACAGGGCACCGCCAGGGAGACCCAGTACTTC
d_gene: TRBD1; j_gene: TRBJ1-2; len: 12; abundance: many; v_gene: TRBV3-1/TRBV3-2; CDR3aa: CASSQTGDGYTF; CDR3nt: TGTGCCAGCAGCCAAACAGGGGATGGCTACACCTTC
d_gene: .; j_gene: TRBJ1-5; len: 13; abundance: .; v_gene: TRBV10-3; CDR3aa: CAINSGFNQPQHF; CDR3nt: TGTGCCATCAACTCAGGGTTCAATCAGCCCCAGCATTTT
d_gene: TRBD2; j_gene: TRBJ2-7; len: 12; abundance: .; v_gene: TRBV5-1; CDR3aa: CASSLSGSEQYF; CDR3nt: TGCGCCAGCAGCTTAAGCGGGAGCGAGCAGTACTTC
d_gene: TRBD1; j_gene: TRBJ1-2; len: 14; abundance: .; v_gene: TRBV19; CDR3aa: CASSAGQGPYGYTF; CDR3nt: TGTGCCAGTAGCGCGGGACAGGGGCCCTATGGCTACACCTTC
d_gene: .; j_gene: TRBJ2-7; len: 14; abundance: .; v_gene: TRBV20-1; CDR3aa: CSASPAGRVYEQYF; CDR3nt: TGCAGTGCTAGTCCAGCGGGCAGAGTCTACGAGCAGTACTTC
d_gene: .; j_gene: TRBJ1-4; len: 16; abundance: .; v_gene: TRBV4-3; CDR3aa: CASSHYLGGSNEKLFF; CDR3nt: TGCGCCAGCAGCCATTATTTGGGGGGTAGTAATGAAAAACTGTTTTTT
d_gene: TRBD1; j_gene: TRBJ1-4; len: 14; abundance: .; v_gene: TRBV5-1; CDR3aa: CASSFDRVKEKLFF; CDR3nt: TGCGCCAGCAGTTTCGACAGGGTTAAAGAAAAACTGTTTTTT
d_gene: TRBD2; j_gene: TRBJ2-3; len: 15; abundance: .; v_gene: TRBV5-4; CDR3aa: CASSLGGLAADTQYF; CDR3nt: TGTGCCAGCAGCTTGGGTGGACTAGCAGCCGATACGCAGTATTTT
d_gene: .; j_gene: TRBJ1-1; len: 13; abundance: .; v_gene: TRBV6-4; CDR3aa: CASSETANTEAFF; CDR3nt: TGTGCCAGCAGCGAGACAGCAAACACTGAAGCTTTCTTT
d_gene: .; j_gene: TRBJ1-1; len: 16; abundance: .; v_gene: TRBV9; CDR3aa: CASSAFGRGRNTEAFF; CDR3nt: TGTGCCAGCAGCGCCTTTGGTAGGGGGAGGAACACTGAAGCTTTCTTT
d_gene: TRBD2; j_gene: TRBJ2-5; len: 19; abundance: .; v_gene: TRBV10-1; CDR3aa: CASNFFSGLAGDWEVAQYF; CDR3nt: TGCGCCAGCAACTTCTTCTCCGGACTAGCGGGAGACTGGGAGGTGGCCCAGTACTTC
d_gene: .; j_gene: TRBJ2-2; len: 15; abundance: once; v_gene: TRBV9; CDR3aa: CASSVVAGGAGELFF; CDR3nt: TGTGCCAGCAGCGTAGTAGCTGGAGGGGCCGGGGAGCTGTTTTTT
d_gene: TRBD1; j_gene: TRBJ2-7; len: 14; abundance: .; v_gene: TRBV7-2; CDR3aa: CASSLGQSFYEQYF; CDR3nt: TGTGCCAGCAGCCTGGGACAGAGTTTCTACGAGCAGTACTTC
d_gene: TRBD2; j_gene: TRBJ2-7; len: 13; abundance: .; v_gene: TRBV12-3/TRBV12-4; CDR3aa: CASSFGGSYEQYF; CDR3nt: TGTGCCAGCAGTTTTGGCGGGAGCTACGAGCAGTACTTC
d_gene: TRBD2; j_gene: TRBJ2-5; len: 14; abundance: .; v_gene: TRBV30; CDR3aa: CAWSTPGLGETQYF; CDR3nt: TGTGCCTGGAGTACGCCGGGACTAGGGGAGACCCAGTACTTC
d_gene: .; j_gene: TRBJ2-3; len: 14; abundance: .; v_gene: TRBV7-3; CDR3aa: CASSFLSSTDTQYF; CDR3nt: TGTGCCAGCAGCTTTCTGTCGAGCACAGATACGCAGTATTTT
d_gene: .; j_gene: TRBJ2-1; len: 11; abundance: .; v_gene: TRBV25-1; CDR3aa: CASSLHNEQFF; CDR3nt: TGTGCCAGCAGCCTTCACAATGAGCAGTTCTTC
d_gene: TRBD1; j_gene: TRBJ2-7; len: 15; abundance: .; v_gene: TRBV3-1/TRBV3-2; CDR3aa: CASSQLTGGGYEQYF; CDR3nt: TGTGCCAGCAGCCAATTGACAGGGGGCGGATACGAGCAGTACTTC
d_gene: .; j_gene: TRBJ1-1; len: 14; abundance: .; v_gene: TRBV28; CDR3aa: CASGGVGRDTEAFF; CDR3nt: TGTGCCAGCGGGGGGGTAGGGCGAGACACTGAAGCTTTCTTT
d_gene: TRBD1; j_gene: TRBJ1-2; len: 14; abundance: .; v_gene: TRBV20-1; CDR3aa: CSASWLRGNYGYTF; CDR3nt: TGCAGTGCTAGTTGGCTCAGGGGGAACTATGGCTACACCTTC
d_gene: .; j_gene: TRBJ2-3; len: 12; abundance: .; v_gene: TRBV28; CDR3aa: CASGDHTDTQYF; CDR3nt: TGTGCCTCGGGAGACCATACCGATACGCAGTATTTT
d_gene: .; j_gene: TRBJ1-4; len: 16; abundance: .; v_gene: TRBV28; CDR3aa: CASSNRDAENNEKLFF; CDR3nt: TGTGCCAGCAGCAACAGGGACGCGGAGAACAATGAAAAACTGTTTTTT
d_gene: .; j_gene: TRBJ1-1; len: 13; abundance: .; v_gene: TRBV6-2/TRBV6-3; CDR3aa: CASSYGRVAEAFF; CDR3nt: TGTGCCAGCAGTTATGGCAGGGTGGCTGAAGCTTTCTTT
d_gene: .; j_gene: TRBJ2-2; len: 14; abundance: .; v_gene: TRBV18; CDR3aa: CASSNQPGTGELFF; CDR3nt: TGTGCCAGCTCAAACCAACCGGGCACCGGGGAGCTGTTTTTT
d_gene: .; j_gene: TRBJ1-1; len: 12; abundance: many; v_gene: TRBV12-3/TRBV12-4; CDR3aa: CASSRGREEAFF; CDR3nt: TGTGCCAGCAGCCGCGGACGGGAAGAAGCTTTCTTT
d_gene: .; j_gene: TRBJ2-5; len: 14; abundance: .; v_gene: TRBV11-2; CDR3aa: CASSSRLSIETQYF; CDR3nt: TGTGCCAGCAGCTCTCGACTAAGCATAGAGACCCAGTACTTC
d_gene: .; j_gene: TRBJ1-1; len: 13; abundance: few; v_gene: TRBV6-4; CDR3aa: CASRKGGGTEAFF; CDR3nt: TGTGCCAGCAGAAAAGGGGGGGGGACTGAAGCTTTCTTT
d_gene: .; j_gene: TRBJ1-1; len: 11; abundance: .; v_gene: TRBV20-1; CDR3aa: CSAKAGEEAFF; CDR3nt: TGCAGTGCTAAAGCCGGGGAAGAAGCTTTCTTT
d_gene: .; j_gene: TRBJ1-3; len: 14; abundance: .; v_gene: TRBV21-1; CDR3aa: CASSFQGKGNTIYF; CDR3nt: TGTGCCAGCAGCTTCCAGGGGAAAGGGAACACCATATATTTT
d_gene: .; j_gene: TRBJ2-7; len: 13; abundance: .; v_gene: TRBV11-2; CDR3aa: CASSLEYRSEQYF; CDR3nt: TGTGCCAGCAGCTTAGAATACCGTAGCGAGCAGTACTTC
d_gene: .; j_gene: TRBJ2-3; len: 13; abundance: .; v_gene: TRBV27; CDR3aa: CASSSLASDTQYF; CDR3nt: TGTGCCAGCAGTTCCCTAGCATCAGATACGCAGTATTTT
d_gene: .; j_gene: TRBJ1-5; len: 14; abundance: .; v_gene: TRBV24-1; CDR3aa: CATSDPYSNQPQHF; CDR3nt: TGTGCCACCAGTGACCCGTATAGCAATCAGCCCCAGCATTTT
d_gene: TRBD2; j_gene: TRBJ2-7; len: 18; abundance: .; v_gene: TRBV7-6; CDR3aa: CASSSGGASGSHPYEQYF; CDR3nt: TGTGCCAGCAGCTCGGGGGGGGCTAGCGGGAGCCATCCCTACGAGCAGTACTTC
d_gene: TRBD2; j_gene: TRBJ2-1; len: 14; abundance: .; v_gene: TRBV30; CDR3aa: CAWDRPTSGRRQFF; CDR3nt: TGTGCCTGGGACCGTCCGACTAGCGGGAGGAGGCAGTTCTTC
d_gene: TRBD1; j_gene: TRBJ1-2; len: 14; abundance: .; v_gene: TRBV7-9; CDR3aa: CASSLRDRGSGYTF; CDR3nt: TGTGCCAGCAGCTTGAGGGACAGGGGATCTGGCTACACCTTC
d_gene: .; j_gene: TRBJ1-2; len: 17; abundance: .; v_gene: TRBV4-1; CDR3aa: CASSQDRAAVPAYGYTF; CDR3nt: TGCGCCAGCAGCCAAGATCGCGCGGCAGTGCCGGCCTATGGCTACACCTTC
d_gene: .; j_gene: TRBJ1-6; len: 15; abundance: few; v_gene: TRBV18; CDR3aa: CASSPTQGTNSPLHF; CDR3nt: TGTGCCAGCTCACCCACACAGGGAACGAATTCACCCCTCCACTTT
d_gene: TRBD1; j_gene: TRBJ1-2; len: 12; abundance: .; v_gene: TRBV6-2/TRBV6-3; CDR3aa: CASSEGQSPALF; CDR3nt: TGTGCCAGCAGTGAGGGACAGTCCCCTGCACTCTTC
d_gene: .; j_gene: TRBJ1-3; len: 14; abundance: .; v_gene: TRBV3-1/TRBV3-2; CDR3aa: CASSQGGTGNTIYF; CDR3nt: TGTGCCAGCAGCCAGGGAGGGACTGGAAACACCATATATTTT
d_gene: TRBD1; j_gene: TRBJ1-6; len: 16; abundance: .; v_gene: TRBV3-1/TRBV3-2; CDR3aa: CASSQGRTGPRSPLHF; CDR3nt: TGTGCCAGCAGCCAAGGAAGGACAGGGCCCAGGTCACCCCTCCACTTT
d_gene: .; j_gene: TRBJ2-5; len: 13; abundance: .; v_gene: TRBV28; CDR3aa: CASTSGYQETQYF; CDR3nt: TGTGCCAGTACGAGCGGGTACCAAGAGACCCAGTACTTC
d_gene: TRBD2; j_gene: TRBJ2-1; len: 17; abundance: .; v_gene: TRBV2; CDR3aa: CASSERVAGGSGNEQFF; CDR3nt: TGTGCCAGCAGTGAGCGGGTAGCGGGAGGCTCCGGCAATGAGCAGTTCTTC
d_gene: TRBD2; j_gene: TRBJ2-1; len: 18; abundance: .; v_gene: TRBV27; CDR3aa: CASSIPSPGAGGFNEQFF; CDR3nt: TGTGCCAGCAGTATCCCCTCCCCGGGAGCGGGAGGGTTTAATGAGCAGTTCTTC
d_gene: .; j_gene: TRBJ2-7; len: 14; abundance: .; v_gene: TRBV3-1/TRBV3-2; CDR3aa: CASSPPDKAYEQYF; CDR3nt: TGTGCCAGCAGCCCACCCGACAAAGCCTACGAGCAGTACTTC
d_gene: .; j_gene: TRBJ2-3; len: 17; abundance: .; v_gene: TRBV7-8; CDR3aa: CASSPRVRGGGTDTQYF; CDR3nt: TGTGCCAGCAGCCCCCGGGTAAGGGGAGGCGGCACAGATACGCAGTATTTT
d_gene: TRBD1; j_gene: TRBJ1-2; len: 15; abundance: .; v_gene: TRBV9; CDR3aa: CASSRNPGQGNGYTF; CDR3nt: TGTGCCAGCAGCAGAAACCCGGGACAGGGAAATGGCTACACCTTC
d_gene: .; j_gene: TRBJ1-2; len: 15; abundance: .; v_gene: TRBV9; CDR3aa: CASSVRVGGLHGYTF; CDR3nt: TGTGCCAGCAGCGTAAGGGTTGGAGGGTTGCATGGCTACACCTTC
d_gene: .; j_gene: TRBJ1-1; len: 13; abundance: .; v_gene: TRBV7-2; CDR3aa: CASSLGANTEAFF; CDR3nt: TGTGCCAGCAGCTTAGGGGCAAACACTGAAGCTTTCTTT